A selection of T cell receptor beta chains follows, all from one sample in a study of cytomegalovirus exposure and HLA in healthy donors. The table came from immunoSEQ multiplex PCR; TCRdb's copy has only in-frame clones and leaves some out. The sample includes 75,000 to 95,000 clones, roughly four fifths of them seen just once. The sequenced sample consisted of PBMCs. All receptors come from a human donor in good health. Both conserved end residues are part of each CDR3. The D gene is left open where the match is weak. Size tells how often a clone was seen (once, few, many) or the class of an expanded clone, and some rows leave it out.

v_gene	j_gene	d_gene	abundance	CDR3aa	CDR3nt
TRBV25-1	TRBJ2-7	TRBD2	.	CASKRGAYEQYF	TGTGCCAGCAAACGGGGGGCCTACGAGCAGTACTTC
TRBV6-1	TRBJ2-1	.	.	CASSTNRVGEQFF	TGTGCCAGCAGTACGAACAGGGTAGGTGAGCAGTTCTTC
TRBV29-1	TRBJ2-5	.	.	CSVEARRGAFQETQYF	TGCAGCGTTGAAGCGAGGCGGGGTGCTTTCCAAGAGACCCAGTACTTC
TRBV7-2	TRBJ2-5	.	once	CASSPPGGRETQYF	TGTGCCAGCAGCCCCCCCGGGGGGCGAGAGACCCAGTACTTC
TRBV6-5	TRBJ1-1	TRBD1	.	CASSYSRQGGTEAFF	TGTGCCAGCAGTTACTCGAGACAGGGAGGCACTGAAGCTTTCTTT
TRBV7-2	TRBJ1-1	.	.	CASSLIPGGVTEAFF	TGTGCCAGCAGCTTAATCCCCGGGGGAGTCACTGAAGCTTTCTTT
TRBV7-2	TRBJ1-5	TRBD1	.	CASSSAGGTGRFGNQPQHF	TGTGCCAGCAGCTCCGCAGGTGGGACAGGGAGATTTGGCAATCAGCCCCAGCATTTT
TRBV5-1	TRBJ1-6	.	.	CASSLEGTRGIYNSPLHF	TGCGCCAGCAGCTTGGAAGGGACAAGGGGGATTTATAATTCACCCCTCCACTTT
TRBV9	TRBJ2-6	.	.	CASSVGGGGRLNSGANVLTF	TGTGCCAGCAGCGTAGGAGGCGGGGGCCGGCTGAATTCTGGGGCCAACGTCCTGACTTTC
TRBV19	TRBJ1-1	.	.	CATQRRGSTEAFF	TGTGCCACCCAGAGGAGGGGATCCACTGAAGCTTTCTTT
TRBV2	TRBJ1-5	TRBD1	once	CASSRGTGKGQPQHF	TGTGCCAGCAGTCGAGGGACAGGGAAGGGTCAGCCCCAGCATTTT
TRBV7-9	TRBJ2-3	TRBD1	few	CASSLGQGTDTQYF	TGTGCCAGCAGCCTAGGACAGGGCACAGATACGCAGTATTTT
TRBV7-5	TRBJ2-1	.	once	CARSQARTGKCGEQFF	TGTGCCAGAAGCCAGGCTCGGACAGGGAAGTGTGGTGAGCAGTTCTTC
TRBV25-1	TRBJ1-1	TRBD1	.	CASSEYTGGTEAFF	TGTGCCAGCAGTGAATATACAGGGGGGACTGAAGCTTTCTTT
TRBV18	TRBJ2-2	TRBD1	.	CASSPLDRGNTGELFF	TGTGCCAGCTCACCCCTGGACAGGGGAAACACCGGGGAGCTGTTTTTT
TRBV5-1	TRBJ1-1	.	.	CASSLYSPSRMNTEAFF	TGCGCCAGCAGCTTGTACTCACCCTCCAGGATGAACACTGAAGCTTTCTTT
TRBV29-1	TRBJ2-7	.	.	CSAGGGITSYEQYF	TGCAGCGCCGGAGGCGGGATCACCTCCTACGAGCAGTACTTC
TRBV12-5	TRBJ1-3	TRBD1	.	CASGLVLGQGPGNTIYF	TGTGCTAGTGGTTTGGTACTGGGACAGGGCCCTGGAAACACCATATATTTT
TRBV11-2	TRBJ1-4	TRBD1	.	CASSSDRGNEKLFF	TGTGCCAGCAGCTCAGACAGGGGTAATGAAAAACTGTTTTTT
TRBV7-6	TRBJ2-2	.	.	CASSLLGARSGELFF	TGTGCCAGCAGCTTATTAGGGGCTCGGAGCGGGGAGCTGTTTTTT
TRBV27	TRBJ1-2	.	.	CASSPGLSYGYTF	TGTGCCAGCAGTCCAGGGTTAAGCTATGGCTACACCTTC
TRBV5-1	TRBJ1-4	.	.	CASSLHTPIATNEKLFF	TGCGCCAGCAGCTTGCACACACCAATTGCAACTAATGAAAAACTGTTTTTT
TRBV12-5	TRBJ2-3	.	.	CASGRRGTDTQYF	TGTGCTAGTGGCCGCCGGGGCACAGATACGCAGTATTTT
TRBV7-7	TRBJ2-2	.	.	CASSQDTNTGELFF	TGTGCCAGCAGCCAGGACACAAACACCGGGGAGCTGTTTTTT
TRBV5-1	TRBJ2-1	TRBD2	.	CASSRGGPYNEQFF	TGCGCCAGCAGCCGGGGGGGGCCTTACAATGAGCAGTTCTTC
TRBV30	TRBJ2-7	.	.	CAWSRNRLSSYEQYF	TGTGCCTGGTCAAGGAACCGACTTAGCTCCTACGAGCAGTACTTC
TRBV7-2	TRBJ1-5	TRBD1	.	CASSMTGERNQPQNF	TGTGCCAGCAGCATGACAGGGGAAAGGAATCAGCCCCAGAATTTT
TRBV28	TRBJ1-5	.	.	CASSQSYGNQPQHF	TGTGCCAGCAGCCAAAGCTACGGCAATCAGCCCCAGCATTTT
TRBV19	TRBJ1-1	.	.	CASRGGVEAEAFF	TGTGCCAGTAGGGGGGGGGTTGAAGCTGAAGCTTTCTTT